This T cell receptor beta chain is from a study of T-cell reconstitution after alpha-beta-depleted transplantation in children. This sample's TCRbeta library carried unique molecular identifier barcodes. TCRdb re-derived calls from the PCR reads in MiXCR, one entry per CDR3 protein. The top ten clones hold 1.1% of a sample with 600,000 to 700,000 distinct CDR3 sequences, roughly 15% of them seen once. This CDR3 has 11 amino acids. V was clipped by 4 bases and J by 7 bases, with 5 bases between them. This clonotype occurred many times. The V gene is TRBV12-3 or TRBV12-4, the J gene TRBJ2-1, with D unclear. The receptor was derived from a human donor who donated a stem cell graft to a child with acute myeloid leukemia. The specimen was PBMCs from the stem cell graft donor, collected from the stem cell graft. The CDR3 loop is CASSSLNEQFF. Written as DNA, the CDR3 is TGTGCCAGCAGTTCGCTTAATGAGCAGTTCTTC.